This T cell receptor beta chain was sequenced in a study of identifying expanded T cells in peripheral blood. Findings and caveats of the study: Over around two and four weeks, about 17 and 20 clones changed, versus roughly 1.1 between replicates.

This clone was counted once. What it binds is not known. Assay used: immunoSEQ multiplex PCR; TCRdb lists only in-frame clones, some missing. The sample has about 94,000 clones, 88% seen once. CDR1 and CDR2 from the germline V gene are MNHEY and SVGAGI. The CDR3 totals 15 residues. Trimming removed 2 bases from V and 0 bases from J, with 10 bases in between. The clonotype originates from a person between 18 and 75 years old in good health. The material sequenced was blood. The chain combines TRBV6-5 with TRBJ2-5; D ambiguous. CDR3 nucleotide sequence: TGTGCCAGCAGTTACGGCCTCAGCAACCAAGAGACCCAGTACTTC. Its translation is CASSYGLSNQETQYF.